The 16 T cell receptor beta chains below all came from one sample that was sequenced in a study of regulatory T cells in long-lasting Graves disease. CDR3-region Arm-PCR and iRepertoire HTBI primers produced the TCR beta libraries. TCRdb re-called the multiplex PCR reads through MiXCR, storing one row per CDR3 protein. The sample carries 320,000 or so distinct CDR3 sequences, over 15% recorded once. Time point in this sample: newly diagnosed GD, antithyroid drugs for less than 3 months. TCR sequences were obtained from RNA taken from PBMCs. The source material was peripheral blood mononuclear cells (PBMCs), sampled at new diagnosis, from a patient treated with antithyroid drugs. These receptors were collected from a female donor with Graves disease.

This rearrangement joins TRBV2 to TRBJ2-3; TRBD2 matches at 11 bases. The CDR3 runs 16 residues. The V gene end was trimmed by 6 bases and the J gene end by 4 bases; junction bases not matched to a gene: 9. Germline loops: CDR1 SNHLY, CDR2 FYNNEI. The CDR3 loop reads CASRDGGSGRADTQYF. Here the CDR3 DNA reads TGTGCCAGCAGAGACGGGGGTAGCGGGAGGGCAGATACGCAGTATTTT.

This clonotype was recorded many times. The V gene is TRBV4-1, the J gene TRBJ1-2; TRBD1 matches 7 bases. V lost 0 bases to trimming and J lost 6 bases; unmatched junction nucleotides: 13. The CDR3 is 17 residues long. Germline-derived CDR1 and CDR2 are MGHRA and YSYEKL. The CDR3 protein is CASSQDPGRGLTNGYTF. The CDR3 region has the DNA TGCGCCAGCAGCCAAGATCCCGGGAGGGGGCTTACCAATGGCTACACCTTC.

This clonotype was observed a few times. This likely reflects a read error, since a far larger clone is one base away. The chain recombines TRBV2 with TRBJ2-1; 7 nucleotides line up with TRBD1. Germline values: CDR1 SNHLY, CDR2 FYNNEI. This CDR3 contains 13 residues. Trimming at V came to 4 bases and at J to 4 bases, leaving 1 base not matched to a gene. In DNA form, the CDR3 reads TGTGCCAGCAGTGGGGGACAGTACAATGAGCAGTTCTTC. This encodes CASSGGQYNEQFF.

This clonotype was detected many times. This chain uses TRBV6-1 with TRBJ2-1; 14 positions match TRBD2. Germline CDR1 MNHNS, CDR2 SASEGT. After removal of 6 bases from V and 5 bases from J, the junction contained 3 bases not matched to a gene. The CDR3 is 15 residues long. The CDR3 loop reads CASRPGLAGDNEQFF. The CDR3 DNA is TGTGCCAGCAGGCCGGGACTAGCGGGAGACAATGAGCAGTTCTTC.

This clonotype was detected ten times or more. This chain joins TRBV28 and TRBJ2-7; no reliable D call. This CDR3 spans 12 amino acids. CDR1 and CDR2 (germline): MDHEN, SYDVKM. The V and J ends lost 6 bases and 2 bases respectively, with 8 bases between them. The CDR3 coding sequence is TGTGCCAGCAGCTTTCCACCCTACGAGCAGTACTTC. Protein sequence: CASSFPPYEQYF.

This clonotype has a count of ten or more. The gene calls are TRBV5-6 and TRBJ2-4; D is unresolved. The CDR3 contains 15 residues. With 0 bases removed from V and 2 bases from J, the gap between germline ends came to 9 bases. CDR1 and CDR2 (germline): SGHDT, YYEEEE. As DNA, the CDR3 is TGTGCCAGCAGCTTGGAGGGCAGGTCCAAAAACATTCAGTACTTC. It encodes CASSLEGRSKNIQYF.

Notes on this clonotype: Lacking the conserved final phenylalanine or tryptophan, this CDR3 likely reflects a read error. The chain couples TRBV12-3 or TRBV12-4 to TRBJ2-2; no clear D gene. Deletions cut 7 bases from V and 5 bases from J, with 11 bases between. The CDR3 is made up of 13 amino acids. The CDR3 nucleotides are TGTGCCAGCACCCCGGACCAAACCGGGGAGCTGTTTTCT. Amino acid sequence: CASTPDQTGELFS.

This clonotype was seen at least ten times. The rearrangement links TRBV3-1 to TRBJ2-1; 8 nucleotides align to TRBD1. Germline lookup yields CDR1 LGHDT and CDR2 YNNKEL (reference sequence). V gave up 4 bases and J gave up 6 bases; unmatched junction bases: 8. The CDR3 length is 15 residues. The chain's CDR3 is CASSPPGQVFNEQFF. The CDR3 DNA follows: TGTGCCAGCAGCCCACCGGGACAGGTTTTCAATGAGCAGTTCTTC.

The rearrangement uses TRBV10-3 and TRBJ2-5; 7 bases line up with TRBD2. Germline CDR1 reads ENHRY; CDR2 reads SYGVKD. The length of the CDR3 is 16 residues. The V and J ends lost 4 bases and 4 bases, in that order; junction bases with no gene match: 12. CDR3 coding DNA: TGTGCCATCAGTGGGTCGTTGGCGGGAGCTCCAGAGACCCAGTACTTC. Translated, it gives CAISGSLAGAPETQYF.

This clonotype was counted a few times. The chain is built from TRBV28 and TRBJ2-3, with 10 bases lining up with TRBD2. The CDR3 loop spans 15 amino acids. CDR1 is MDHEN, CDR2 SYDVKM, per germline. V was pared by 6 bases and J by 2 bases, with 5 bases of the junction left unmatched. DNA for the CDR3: TGTGCCAGCAGGAACGGACTAGCGGACACAGATACGCAGTATTTT. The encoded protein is CASRNGLADTDTQYF.

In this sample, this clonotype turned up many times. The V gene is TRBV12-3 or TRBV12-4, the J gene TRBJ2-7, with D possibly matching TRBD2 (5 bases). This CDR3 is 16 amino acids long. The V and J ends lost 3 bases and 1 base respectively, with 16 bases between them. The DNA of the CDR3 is TGTGCCAGCAGTTTTTACTTTCGGGGAGCTTCCTACGAGCAGTACTTC. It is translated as CASSFYFRGASYEQYF.

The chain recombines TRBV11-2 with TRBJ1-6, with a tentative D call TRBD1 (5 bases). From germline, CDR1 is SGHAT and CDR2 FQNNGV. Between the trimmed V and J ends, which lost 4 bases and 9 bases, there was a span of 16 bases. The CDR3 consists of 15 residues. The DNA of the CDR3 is TGTGCCAGCAGCTCAACTGGGGCGACAGTTTCACCCCTCCACTTT. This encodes CASSSTGATVSPLHF.

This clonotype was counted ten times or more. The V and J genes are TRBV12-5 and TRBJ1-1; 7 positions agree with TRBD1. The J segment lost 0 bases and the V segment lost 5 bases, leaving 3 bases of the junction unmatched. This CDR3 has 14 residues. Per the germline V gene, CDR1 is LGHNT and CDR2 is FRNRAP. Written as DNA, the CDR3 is TGTGCTAGTGGTGGGGACAGAATGAACACTGAAGCTTTCTTT. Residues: CASGGDRMNTEAFF. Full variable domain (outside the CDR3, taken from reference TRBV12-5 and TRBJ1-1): DARVTQTPRHKVTEMGQEVTMRCQPILGHNTVFWYRQTMMQGLELLAYFRNRAPLDDSGMPKDRFSAEMPDATLATLKIQPSEPRDSAVYFCASGGDRMNTEAFFGQGTRLTVV.

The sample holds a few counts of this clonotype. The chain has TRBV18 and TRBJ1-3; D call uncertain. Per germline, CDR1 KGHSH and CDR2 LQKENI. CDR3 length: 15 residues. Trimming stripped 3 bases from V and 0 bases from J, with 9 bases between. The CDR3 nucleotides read TGTGCCAGCTCACCTGACTCTAGCTCTGGAAACACCATATATTTT. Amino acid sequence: CASSPDSSSGNTIYF.

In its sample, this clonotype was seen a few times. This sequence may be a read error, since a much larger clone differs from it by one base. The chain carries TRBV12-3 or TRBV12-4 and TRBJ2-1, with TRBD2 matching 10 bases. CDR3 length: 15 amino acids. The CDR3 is CASSLGTSVRDEQLF. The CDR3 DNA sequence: TGTGCCAGCAGTTTGGGGACTAGCGTCAGGGATGAGCAGCTCTTC.

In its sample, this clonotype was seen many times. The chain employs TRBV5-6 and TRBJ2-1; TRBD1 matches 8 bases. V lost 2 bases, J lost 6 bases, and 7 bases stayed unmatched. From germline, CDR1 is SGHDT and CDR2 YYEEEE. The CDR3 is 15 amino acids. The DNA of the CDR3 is TGTGCCAGCAGCTTCCAGGGGGCTGCGGGCAATGAGCAGTTCTTC. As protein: CASSFQGAAGNEQFF.